The present T cell receptor (beta chain) was sequenced within a study of PD-L1 blockade in urothelial cancer. At the level of the study: The year 2014 saw patients start atezolizumab, 1,200 mg intravenously every 3 weeks. Reported median T cell count for blood samples was roughly 150,000.

Trimming removed 2 bases from V and 0 bases from J, with 10 bases in between. The length of the CDR3 is 15 residues. From germline, CDR1 is SGHNT and CDR2 YYREEE (reference sequence). Metastatic or locally advanced urothelial carcinoma was present in the patients. Into every PCR, synthetic TCR analog templates were spiked. TCRdb's table, derived via immunoSEQ multiplex PCR, lists solely in-frame clones and lacks some. The sample holds more than 85,000 clones, roughly nine tenths seen once. The V call is TRBV5-4, the J call TRBJ2-3, with D tentatively TRBD2 (6 bases). Sequencing was performed on PBMCs, taken around atezolizumab (anti-PD-L1) treatment. This TCR came from a woman aged 80 or over with urothelial cancer. This CDR3 is CASSFGLQSTDTQYF. CDR3 nucleotides: TGTGCCAGCAGCTTTGGACTACAGAGCACAGATACGCAGTATTTT. Complete variable domain (other parts from reference TRBV5-4 and TRBJ2-3): ETGVTQSPTHLIKTRGQQVTLRCSSQSGHNTVSWYQQALGQGPQFIFQYYREEENGRGNFPPRFSGLQFPNYSSELNVNALELDDSALYLCASSFGLQSTDTQYFGPGTRLTVL.